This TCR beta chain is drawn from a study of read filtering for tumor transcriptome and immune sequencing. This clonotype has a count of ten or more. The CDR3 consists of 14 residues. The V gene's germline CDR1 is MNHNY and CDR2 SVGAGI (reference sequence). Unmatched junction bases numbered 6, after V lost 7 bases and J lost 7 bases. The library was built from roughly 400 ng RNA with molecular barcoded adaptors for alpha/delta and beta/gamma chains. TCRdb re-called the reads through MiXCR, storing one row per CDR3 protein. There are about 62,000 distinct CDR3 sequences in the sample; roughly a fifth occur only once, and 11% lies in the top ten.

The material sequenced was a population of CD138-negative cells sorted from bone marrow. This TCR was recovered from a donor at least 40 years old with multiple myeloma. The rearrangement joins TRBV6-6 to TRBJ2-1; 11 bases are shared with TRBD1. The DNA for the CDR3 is TGTGCCAGCACGGACAGGGGGCCCCCAAATGAGCAGTTCTTC. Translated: CASTDRGPPNEQFF.